Shown below are 6 T cell receptor beta chains from a single sample sequenced in a study of glioma-infiltrating T cells. Using RNA template, CDR3s of TCR alpha and beta were amplified with iRepertoire arm-PCR. TCRdb passed the multiplex PCR reads through MiXCR, listing each CDR3 protein once. The sample contains approximately 190,000 distinct CDR3 sequences, roughly 32% of which appear only once. Sequenced sample: glioma tissue, nonneoplastic brain tissue, or PBMCs (not recorded which). The source is a human donor with low-grade glioma or glioblastoma, undergoing nonglioma brain surgery, or in good health (not recorded which).

This clonotype showed up many times. The chain links TRBV27 to TRBJ2-3; 13 positions match TRBD2. There are 16 residues in the CDR3. The germline CDR1 and CDR2 sequences are MNHEY and SMNVEV (reference sequence). With V trimmed by 5 bases and J by 2 bases, 4 bases remained unmatched. CDR3: CASSKTSGRNTDTQYF. The CDR3 nucleotides are TGTGCCAGCAGTAAGACTAGCGGGAGGAACACAGATACGCAGTATTTT.

The V call is TRBV19, the J call TRBJ2-1; 15 bases fit TRBD2. The CDR3 has 17 residues. The J segment lost 5 bases and the V segment lost 3 bases, leaving 5 bases of the junction unmatched. CDR1 is LNHDA, CDR2 SQIVND, per germline (reference sequence). CDR3 loop: CASSMPGLAGGNNEQFF. The CDR3 DNA sequence: TGTGCCAGTAGTATGCCCGGACTAGCGGGAGGGAACAATGAGCAGTTCTTC.

In DNA form, the CDR3 reads TGTGCCAGCAGCCTTCAGAGTAGCAATCAGCCCCAGCATTTT. Its protein is CASSLQSSNQPQHF. This rearrangement joins TRBV27 to TRBJ1-5; D is unresolved. Germline values: CDR1 MNHEY, CDR2 SMNVEV (reference sequence). With 6 bases removed from V and 0 bases from J, the gap between germline ends came to 9 bases. CDR3 length equals 14 residues.

The chain combines TRBV5-6 with TRBJ2-1; perhaps D is TRBD1 or TRBD2 (5 bases each). The V and J ends lost 4 bases and 11 bases respectively, with 10 bases between them. Germline CDR1 and CDR2: SGHDT and YYEEEE. The CDR3 has 11 residues. The CDR3 DNA sequence: TGTGCCAGCAGCGGGACCGCCCAGCAGTTCTTC. The encoded protein is CASSGTAQQFF.

This clonotype was counted many times. This chain connects TRBV20-1 to TRBJ2-7; 10 positions match TRBD2. V trimming: 6 bases; J trimming: 3 bases; junction bases outside the gene matches: 5. CDR3 size: 13 residues. Germline V lookup: CDR1 DFQATT, CDR2 SNEGSKA (reference sequence). The CDR3 DNA is TGCAGTGCCCGTCGGACTAGCGGCTACGAGCAGTACTTC. Translating it yields CSARRTSGYEQYF.

This clonotype was counted many times. The rearrangement joins TRBV18 to TRBJ2-3; 7 nucleotides match TRBD2. The V segment lost 2 bases and the J segment 2 bases; nucleotides outside the gene matches: 4. The length of the CDR3 is 15 residues. Germline lookup yields CDR1 KGHSH and CDR2 LQKENI. CDR3 in DNA: TGTGCCAGCTCACCATCGACTAGCAACACAGATACGCAGTATTTT. Translated, it gives CASSPSTSNTDTQYF.